One sample yielded the 4 T cell receptor beta chains listed below, sequenced in a study of cytomegalovirus exposure and HLA in healthy donors. Assay: immunoSEQ multiplex PCR; the TCRdb copy retains only in-frame clones and omits some. There are around 170,000 clones in the sample; less than 85% occur only once, and about a sixth lies in the top ten. The sequencing input was PBMCs. The receptor set was obtained from a man in his late teens or twenties in good health and CMV-seropositive.

V and J are TRBV28 and TRBJ2-1; 9 bases agree with TRBD2. Trimming took 4 bases from V and 1 from J; bases not matched to a gene: 2. Looked up from germline, CDR1 is MDHEN and CDR2 is SYDVKM. This CDR3 is built from 15 residues. This CDR3 is CASSSAGGSYNEQFF. As DNA, the CDR3 is TGTGCCAGCAGTTCGGCGGGGGGGTCCTACAATGAGCAGTTCTTC.

The chain links TRBV28 to TRBJ1-2; no reliable D call. This CDR3 has 13 residues. Germline assignment: CDR1 MDHEN and CDR2 SYDVKM. The ends were cut back, 2 bases at V and 3 bases at J, with 7 bases in the middle. The CDR3 is CASSLITDYGYTF. Here the CDR3 DNA reads TGTGCCAGCAGTTTAATAACGGACTATGGCTACACCTTC.

V and J are TRBV27 and TRBJ1-2, with 9 bases identical to TRBD1. Germline CDR1 and CDR2: MNHEY and SMNVEV (reference sequence). Trimming removed 2 bases from V and 2 bases from J; junction bases left unmatched: 9. The CDR3 is 17 residues long. The CDR3 is CASSLNFWTGVNYGYTF. CDR3 nucleotides: TGTGCCAGCAGTTTAAACTTCTGGACAGGGGTGAACTATGGCTACACCTTC.

The J gene is TRBJ2-1, the V gene TRBV13, with TRBD2 matching over 12 bases. Germline CDR1 reads PRHDT; CDR2 reads FYEKMQ (reference sequence). This CDR3 has 18 residues. Trimming cost V 4 bases and J 0 bases; bases outside gene matches: 7. The CDR3 DNA follows: TGTGCCAGCAGCTCATGGACTAGCGGGAATGACTCCTACAATGAGCAGTTCTTC. It encodes CASSSWTSGNDSYNEQFF.